This T cell receptor beta chain was profiled in a study of cytomegalovirus exposure and HLA in healthy donors. The PCR was carried out with 60 Vbeta primers and 13 Jbeta primers. Measured with immunoSEQ multiplex PCR; TCRdb has only the in-frame clones, and not every one. The sample holds about 55,000 clones, around 78% seen once. The CDR3 length is 14 residues. The germline V gene encodes CDR1 GTSNPN and CDR2 SVGIG (reference sequence). V gave up 2 bases and J gave up 2 bases; unmatched junction bases: 6. This clone has a handful of counts. The sequence came from a female donor in good health and CMV-seronegative. The chain uses TRBV30 and TRBJ2-7, with 7 positions matching TRBD1. The sequenced material came from PBMCs. CDR3: CAWSRDSKTYEQYF. CDR3 in DNA: TGTGCCTGGAGTCGGGACAGTAAAACCTACGAGCAGTACTTC.